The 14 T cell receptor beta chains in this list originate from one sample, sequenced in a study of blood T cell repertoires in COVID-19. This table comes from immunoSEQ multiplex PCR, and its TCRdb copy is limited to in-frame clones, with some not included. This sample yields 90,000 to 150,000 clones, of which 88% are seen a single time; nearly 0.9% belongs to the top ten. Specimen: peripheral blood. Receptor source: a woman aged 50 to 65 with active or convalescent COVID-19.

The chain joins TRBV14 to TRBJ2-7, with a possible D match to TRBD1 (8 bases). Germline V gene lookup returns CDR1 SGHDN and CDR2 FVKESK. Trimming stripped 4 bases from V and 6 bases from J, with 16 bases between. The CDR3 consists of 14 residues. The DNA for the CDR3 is TGTGCCAGCAGCCCCACAGGGGGGAGGGTCGAGCAGTACTTC. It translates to CASSPTGGRVEQYF.

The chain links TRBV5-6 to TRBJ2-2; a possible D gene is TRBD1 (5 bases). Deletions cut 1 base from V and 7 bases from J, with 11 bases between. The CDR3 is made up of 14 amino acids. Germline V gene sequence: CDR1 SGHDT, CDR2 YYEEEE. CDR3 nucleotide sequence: TGTGCCAGCAGCTTGAACCAGGGTGTCGGGGAGCTGTTTTTT. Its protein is CASSLNQGVGELFF.

CDR3 bases: TGTGCCTCCCGGGTCGCGGACTCCCCCTACGAGCAGTACTTC. Translation: CASRVADSPYEQYF. J is TRBJ2-7 and V is TRBV2, with a possible D match to TRBD2 (5 bases). Per the germline V gene, CDR1 is SNHLY and CDR2 is FYNNEI. V gave up 11 bases and J gave up 2 bases, with 19 bases separating them. CDR3 length equals 14 residues.

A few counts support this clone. The CDR3 DNA reads as TGCGCCAGCAGTCCTCAGGGGAGACAGGGGTCAACTAATGAAAAACTGTTTTTT. It translates to CASSPQGRQGSTNEKLFF. The gene calls are TRBV23-1 and TRBJ1-4; TRBD1 matches at 8 bases. TRBV23-1 belongs to the ORF category, with a function that is uncertain. With 4 bases clipped from V and 0 bases from J, the junction kept 10 bases outside the gene matches. The CDR3 contains 18 residues.

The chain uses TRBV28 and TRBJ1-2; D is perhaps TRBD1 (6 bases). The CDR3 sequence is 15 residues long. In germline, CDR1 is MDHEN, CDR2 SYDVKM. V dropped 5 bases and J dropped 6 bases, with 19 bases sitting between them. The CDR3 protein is CASSPAGGGSNGYTF. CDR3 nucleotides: TGTGCCAGCAGTCCCGCGGGTGGGGGCTCGAATGGCTACACCTTC.

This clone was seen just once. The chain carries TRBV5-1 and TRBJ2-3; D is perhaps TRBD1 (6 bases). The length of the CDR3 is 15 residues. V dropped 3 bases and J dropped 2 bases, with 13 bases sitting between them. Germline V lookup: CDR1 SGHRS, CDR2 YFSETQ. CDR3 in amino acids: CASSSDRPNTDTQYF. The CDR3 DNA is TGCGCCAGCAGCTCCGACAGGCCAAACACAGATACGCAGTATTTT.

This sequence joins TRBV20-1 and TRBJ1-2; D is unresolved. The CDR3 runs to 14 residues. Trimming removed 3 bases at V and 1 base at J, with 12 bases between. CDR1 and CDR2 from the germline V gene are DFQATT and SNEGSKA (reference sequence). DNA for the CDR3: TGCAGTGCTAGTTACGGGAAGTTTAACTATGGCTACACCTTC. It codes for CSASYGKFNYGYTF.

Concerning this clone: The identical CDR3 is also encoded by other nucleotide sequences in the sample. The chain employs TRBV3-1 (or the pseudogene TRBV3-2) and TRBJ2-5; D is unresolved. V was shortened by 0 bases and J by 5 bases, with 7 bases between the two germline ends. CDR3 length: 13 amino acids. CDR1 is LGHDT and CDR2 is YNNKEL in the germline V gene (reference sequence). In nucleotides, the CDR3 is TGTGCCAGCAGCCAAGATAGAGTGGAGACCCAGTACTTC. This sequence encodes CASSQDRVETQYF.

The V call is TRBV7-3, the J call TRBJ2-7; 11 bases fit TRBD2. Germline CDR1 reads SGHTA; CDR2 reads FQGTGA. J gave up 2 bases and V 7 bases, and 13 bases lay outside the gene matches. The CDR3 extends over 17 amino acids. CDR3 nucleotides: TGTGCCAGCACCCCACTCCGGACTAGCGGGTTTCCCTACGAGCAGTACTTC. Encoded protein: CASTPLRTSGFPYEQYF.

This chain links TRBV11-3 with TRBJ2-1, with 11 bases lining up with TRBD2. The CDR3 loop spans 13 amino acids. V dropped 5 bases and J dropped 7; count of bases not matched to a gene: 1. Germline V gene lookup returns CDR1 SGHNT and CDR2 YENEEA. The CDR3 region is CASSTSGRNEQFF. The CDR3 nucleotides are TGTGCCAGCAGCACTAGCGGGAGAAATGAGCAGTTCTTC.

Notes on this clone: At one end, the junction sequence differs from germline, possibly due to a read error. The CDR3, as DNA: TGTGCCTGCAGCAACAGGGTGGCGAACACTGAAGCTTTCTTT. Translation: CACSNRVANTEAFF. The chain combines TRBV28 with TRBJ1-1; a possible D gene is TRBD1 (6 bases). CDR3 size: 14 residues. From germline, CDR1 is MDHEN and CDR2 SYDVKM.

The CDR3 DNA reads as TGTGCCACCCCTACTCACGGAGGGGCGCCAGAAGGCTACACCTTC. It translates to CATPTHGGAPEGYTF. The V gene is TRBV24-1, the J gene TRBJ1-2, with a possible D match to TRBD1 (5 bases). From germline, CDR1 is KGHDR and CDR2 SFDVKD. This CDR3 is 15 amino acids long. V shed 9 bases and J shed 8 bases, with 24 bases lying between them.

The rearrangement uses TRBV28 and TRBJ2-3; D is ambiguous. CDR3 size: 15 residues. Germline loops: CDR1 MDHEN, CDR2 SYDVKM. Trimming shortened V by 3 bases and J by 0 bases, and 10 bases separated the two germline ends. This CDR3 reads CASSLGDPSTDTQYF. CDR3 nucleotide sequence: TGTGCCAGCAGTTTGGGCGACCCTAGCACAGATACGCAGTATTTT.

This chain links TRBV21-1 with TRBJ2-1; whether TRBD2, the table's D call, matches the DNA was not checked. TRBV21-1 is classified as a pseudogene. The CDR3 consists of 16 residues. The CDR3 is CASSKAATSGPNEQFF. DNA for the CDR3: TGTGCCAGCAGCAAAGCTGCCACTAGCGGGCCCAATGAGCAGTTCTTC.